This T cell receptor beta chain was sequenced for a study of molecular identifiers for immune sequencing clone quantification. As previously described, bulk TCR libraries were made using listed TCR primers. TCRdb fed the PCR reads into MiXCR, producing one record per CDR3 protein. The profile covers fewer than 45,000 distinct CDR3 sequences, with about 18% appearing a single time and approximately 1% taken by the ten largest. The CDR3 runs 17 residues. Germline V gene data show CDR1 as MGHRA and CDR2 as YSYEKL. V was shortened by 3 bases and J by 7 bases, with 22 bases between the two germline ends. This clonotype was found many times. CD8+CD4-CCR7+CD45RA+ sorting gave the naive CD8 T cells.

This TCR was recovered from a human donor in good health. Some libraries in this study had Jurkat cell RNA spiked in. This chain connects TRBV4-1 to TRBJ2-1; D is perhaps TRBD1 or TRBD2 (5 bases each). Sequencing was done on a sample of naive CD8+ T cells from blood, with Jurkat cell RNA spiked in. Subset described: FACS-sorted CD8+CD4-CCR7+CD45RA+ naive T cells. CDR3 nucleotide sequence: TGCGCCAGCAGCCACCTGGCGAGAACAGAGGGGCAGAATGAGCAGTTCTTC. Residues: CASSHLARTEGQNEQFF.